The present T cell receptor (beta chain) was sequenced within a study of blood T cell repertoires in COVID-19. By sample share, this clone is large. Assay: immunoSEQ multiplex PCR; the TCRdb copy retains only in-frame clones and omits some. The sample lists about 72,000 clones, approximately 85% occurring once. The CDR3 length is 14 residues. Between the trimmed V and J ends, which lost 10 bases and 9 bases, there was a span of 19 bases. CDR1 MNHEY and CDR2 SVGAGI come from the germline V gene. This rearrangement joins TRBV6-5 to TRBJ1-6, with a tentative D call TRBD1 (6 bases). This TCR came from an elderly woman with active or convalescent COVID-19. The material sequenced was peripheral blood. The CDR3 is CAIKGGTFSSPLHF. CDR3 DNA: TGTGCCATCAAAGGGGGAACCTTCTCTTCACCCCTCCACTTT.